Below are 22 T cell receptor beta chains sequenced from a single sample in a study of cytomegalovirus exposure and HLA in healthy donors. The PCR ran on 60 Vbeta and 13 Jbeta primers. Measured with immunoSEQ multiplex PCR; TCRdb has only the in-frame clones, and not every one. The sample has approximately 110,000 clones, 80% seen once. Input material: PBMCs. The receptors stem from a man aged 25 to 45 in good health and CMV-seropositive.

V gene TRBV5-1 combines with J gene TRBJ2-1; the match to TRBD1 covers 9 bases. The V gene's germline CDR1 is SGHRS and CDR2 YFSETQ. Trimming cost V 1 base and J 4 bases; bases outside gene matches: 6. The CDR3 covers 16 residues. Here the CDR3 reads CASSLRGDRAYNEQFF. CDR3 DNA sequence: TGCGCCAGCAGCTTGAGGGGGGACAGGGCATACAATGAGCAGTTCTTC.

The chain carries TRBV2 and TRBJ1-4; the D gene is possibly TRBD1 (6 bases). Trimming removed 2 bases at V and 4 bases at J, with 8 bases between. Per the germline V gene, CDR1 is SNHLY and CDR2 is FYNNEI. CDR3 length equals 14 residues. CDR3 in amino acids: CASSEQGYNEKLFF. CDR3 coding DNA: TGTGCCAGCAGTGAACAGGGGTATAATGAAAAACTGTTTTTT.

This clone appeared a single time. This chain uses TRBV30 with TRBJ1-3, with D unresolved. The CDR3 sequence is 14 residues long. Deletions cut 0 bases from V and 0 bases from J, with 6 bases between. Germline values: CDR1 GTSNPN, CDR2 SVGIG (reference sequence). CDR3 coding DNA: TGTGCCTGGAGTGTTTCGTACTCTGGAAACACCATATATTTT. This codes for CAWSVSYSGNTIYF.

The gene calls are TRBV7-8 and TRBJ2-3; 7 bases match TRBD1. Germline V gene data show CDR1 as SGHVS and CDR2 as FQNEAQ. The length of the CDR3 is 16 residues. Losses at the gene ends were 1 base for V and 2 bases for J; bases not matched to a gene: 6. CDR3 sequence reads: CASSLDRGPPTDTQYF. The CDR3 bases are TGTGCCAGCAGCTTAGACAGGGGTCCCCCCACAGATACGCAGTATTTT.

This clone was seen a few times. The chain joins TRBV27 to TRBJ2-1, with 11 positions matching TRBD2. There are 16 residues in the CDR3. The germline gives CDR1 MNHEY, CDR2 SMNVEV (reference sequence). Losses at the gene ends were 4 bases for V and 6 bases for J; bases not matched to a gene: 8. As DNA, the CDR3 is TGTGCCAGCAGTTCCCCGGGACTAGCGGACTTCAATGAGCAGTTCTTC. This encodes CASSSPGLADFNEQFF.

In this sample, this clone turned up a few times. This chain connects TRBV30 to TRBJ2-7; D uncertain. The germline V gene encodes CDR1 GTSNPN and CDR2 SVGIG (reference sequence). The length of the CDR3 is 12 residues. Trimming took off 5 bases at V and 6 bases at J, with 14 bases between the two ends. The CDR3 bases are TGTGCCTGGTCGGAACAGTTCAGCGAGCAGTACTTC. Amino acid sequence: CAWSEQFSEQYF.

For the CDR3, the DNA is TGTGCCACCAGCGACGACAGTTTTAATGAAAAACTGTTTTTT. This gives the protein CATSDDSFNEKLFF. This rearrangement joins TRBV15 to TRBJ1-4, with a weak D call TRBD1 (5 bases). Germline-derived CDR1 and CDR2 are LNHNV and YYDKDF (reference sequence). The CDR3 has 14 residues. V dropped 5 bases and J dropped 4 bases, with 11 bases sitting between them.

The chain carries TRBV6-1 and TRBJ2-7, with TRBD2 identical over 13 bases. The CDR3 spans 15 residues. The trim removed 10 bases at V and 2 bases at J, leaving 8 bases unmatched. CDR1 is MNHNS and CDR2 is SASEGT in the germline V gene. CDR3 DNA: TGTGCCACGAAAGCCGGGACTAGCGGGACCTACGAGCAGTACTTC. It translates to CATKAGTSGTYEQYF.

In this sample, this clone turned up a few times. The chain combines TRBV5-1 with TRBJ2-7; 9 positions agree with TRBD1. The CDR3 covers 15 residues. Germline CDR1 SGHRS, CDR2 YFSETQ. With 7 bases clipped from V and 2 bases from J, the junction kept 10 bases outside the gene matches. The CDR3 coding sequence is TGCGCCAGCGGGATTACCGGGACAGGGCCCTACGAGCAGTACTTC. Its protein product is CASGITGTGPYEQYF.

This clone appeared a single time. The identical CDR3 is also encoded by other nucleotide sequences in the sample. This chain uses TRBV5-1 with TRBJ1-2, with 8 bases fitting TRBD1. CDR1 SGHRS and CDR2 YFSETQ come from the germline V gene. J lost 3 bases, V lost 4 bases, and 5 bases had no gene match. This CDR3 is 14 amino acids long. CDR3: CASSPGTGDYGYTF. The CDR3 DNA follows: TGCGCCAGCAGCCCCGGGACAGGAGACTATGGCTACACCTTC.

The gene calls are TRBV4-3 and TRBJ2-3, with D possibly being TRBD1 (5 bases). The CDR3 is 14 residues long. Germline V gives CDR1 LGHNA, CDR2 YSLEER. The ends were cut back, 0 bases at V and 3 bases at J, with 7 bases in the middle. In DNA form, the CDR3 reads TGCGCCAGCAGCCAAGATACAGGAACAGATACGCAGTATTTT. As protein: CASSQDTGTDTQYF.

J is TRBJ2-1 and V is TRBV4-2; TRBD2 matches 11 bases. Unmatched junction bases numbered 6, after V lost 4 bases and J lost 7 bases. Germline V gives CDR1 LGHNA, CDR2 YNFKEQ. The CDR3 runs 15 residues. CDR3 in amino acids: CASSPLAGGRNEQFF. The CDR3 DNA reads TGTGCCAGCAGCCCCTTAGCGGGGGGGAGGAATGAGCAGTTCTTC.

The gene calls are TRBV6-1 and TRBJ2-7, with 9 nucleotides matching TRBD2. The CDR3 runs 16 residues. Germline V gives CDR1 MNHNS, CDR2 SASEGT. V lost 3 bases, J lost 0 bases, and 6 bases stayed unmatched. The CDR3 reads CASSDLVRGGSYEQYF. The CDR3 DNA sequence: TGTGCCAGCAGTGATTTGGTGCGGGGGGGCTCCTACGAGCAGTACTTC.

About this clone: A far more abundant clone sits one base away, making this likely a read error. The same CDR3 also results from other DNA sequences found in this sample. In nucleotides, the CDR3 is TGTGCGAGCGTTGGGCGCAAGTCATGGGCCCAGCATTTT. Translation gives CASVGRKSWAQHF. This chain connects TRBV6-6 to TRBJ1-5; unclear D gene. Germline CDR1 MNHNY, CDR2 SVGAGI (reference sequence). This CDR3 has 13 residues.

The rearrangement uses TRBV19 and TRBJ1-5; D remains ambiguous. In germline, CDR1 is LNHDA, CDR2 SQIVND (reference sequence). There are 15 residues in the CDR3. V was clipped by 0 bases and J by 1 base, with 7 bases between them. CDR3: CASSIDRGSNQPQHF. The CDR3 DNA sequence: TGTGCCAGTAGTATAGATCGGGGAAGCAATCAGCCCCAGCATTTT. Combining the CDR3 with reference TRBV19 and TRBJ1-5 gives the whole variable domain DGGITQSPKYLFRKEGQNVTLSCEQNLNHDAMYWYRQDPGQGLRLIYYSQIVNDFQKGDIAEGYSVSREKKESFPLTVTSAQKNPTAFYLCASSIDRGSNQPQHFGDGTRLSIL.

This clone has a single count. The chain couples TRBV2 to TRBJ1-6, with D uncertain. Germline V lookup: CDR1 SNHLY, CDR2 FYNNEI. CDR3 length: 14 residues. V lost 7 bases to trimming and J lost 9 bases, with 16 bases between them. For the CDR3, the DNA is TGTGCCAGCACTCTCGAGGATAAGACTTCACCCCTCCACTTT. This codes for CASTLEDKTSPLHF.

V gene TRBV6-5 combines with J gene TRBJ1-2; 7 nucleotides line up with TRBD1. Germline CDR1 and CDR2: MNHEY and SVGAGI. Unmatched junction bases numbered 7, after V lost 5 bases and J lost 4 bases. This CDR3 spans 14 amino acids. The CDR3 DNA sequence: TGTGCCAGCAGTGACGACAGGGCGCCCTATGGCTACACCTTC. The encoded protein is CASSDDRAPYGYTF.

A few counts support this clone. This chain joins TRBV6-5 and TRBJ1-2; the D gene is possibly TRBD1 (6 bases). Per the germline V gene, CDR1 is MNHEY and CDR2 is SVGAGI. The germline V and J ends were trimmed by 6 bases and 4 bases, with 18 bases remaining between them. CDR3 length equals 15 residues. CDR3 sequence reads: CASRLNGQYVYGYTF. In nucleotides, the CDR3 is TGTGCCAGCAGACTAAACGGACAGTACGTCTATGGCTACACCTTC.

CDR3 in amino acids: CAWSVSNTGELFF. The DNA for the CDR3 is TGTGCCTGGAGTGTATCTAACACCGGGGAGCTGTTTTTT. The gene calls are TRBV30 and TRBJ2-2; D is undetermined. CDR1 is GTSNPN, CDR2 SVGIG, per germline (reference sequence). The CDR3 runs 13 residues. The V end lost 0 bases, the J end lost 2 bases, and 4 bases lay between the germline ends.

This clone was counted a few times. This chain links TRBV15 with TRBJ2-7, with D perhaps matching TRBD2 (6 bases). The germline CDR1 and CDR2 sequences are LNHNV and YYDKDF (reference sequence). The CDR3 spans 13 residues. V dropped 0 bases and J dropped 6 bases, with 9 bases sitting between them. CDR3 protein: CATSREGGSEQYF. The CDR3 coding sequence is TGTGCCACCAGCAGAGAGGGAGGCAGCGAGCAGTACTTC.

This clone has just one count. V is TRBV10-3 and J is TRBJ2-2; TRBD1 aligns across 8 bases. The CDR3 is made up of 13 amino acids. V lost 4 bases, J lost 5 bases, and 0 bases stayed unmatched. CDR1 is ENHRY and CDR2 is SYGVKD in the germline V gene. For the CDR3, the DNA is TGTGCCATCAGTGGGACAGGGACCGGGGAGCTGTTTTTT. Amino acids: CAISGTGTGELFF.

The chain carries TRBV30 and TRBJ2-5; TRBD1 might be the D (6 bases). The J call may not be correct, given that the DNA end is closer to TRBJ2-7. There are 11 residues in the CDR3. Per the germline V gene, CDR1 is GTSNPN and CDR2 is SVGIG (reference sequence). The CDR3 loop is CASTTGTEQYF. DNA for the CDR3: TGTGCCAGCACCACAGGGACCGAGCAGTACTTC.